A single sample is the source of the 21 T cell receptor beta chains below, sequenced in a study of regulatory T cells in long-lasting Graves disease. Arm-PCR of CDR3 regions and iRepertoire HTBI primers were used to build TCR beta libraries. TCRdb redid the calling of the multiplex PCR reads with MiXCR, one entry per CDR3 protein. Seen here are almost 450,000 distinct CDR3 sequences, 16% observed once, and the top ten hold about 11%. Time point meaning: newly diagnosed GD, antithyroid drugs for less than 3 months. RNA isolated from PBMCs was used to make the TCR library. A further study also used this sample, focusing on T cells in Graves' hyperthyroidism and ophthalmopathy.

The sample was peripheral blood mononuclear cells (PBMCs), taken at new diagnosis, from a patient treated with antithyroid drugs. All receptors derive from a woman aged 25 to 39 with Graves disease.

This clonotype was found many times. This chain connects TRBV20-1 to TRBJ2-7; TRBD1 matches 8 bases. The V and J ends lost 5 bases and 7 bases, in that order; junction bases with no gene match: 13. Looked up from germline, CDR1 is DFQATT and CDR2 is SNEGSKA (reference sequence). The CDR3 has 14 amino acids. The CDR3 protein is CSAGDRWDVWEQYF. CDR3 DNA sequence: TGCAGTGCTGGGGACAGGTGGGATGTATGGGAGCAGTACTTC.

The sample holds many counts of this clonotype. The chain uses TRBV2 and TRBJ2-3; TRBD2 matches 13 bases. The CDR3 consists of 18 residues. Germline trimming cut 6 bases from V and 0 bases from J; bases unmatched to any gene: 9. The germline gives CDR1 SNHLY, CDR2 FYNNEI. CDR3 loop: CASSPGLAGDPSTDTQYF. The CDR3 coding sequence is TGTGCCAGCAGCCCCGGACTAGCGGGAGACCCTAGCACAGATACGCAGTATTTT.

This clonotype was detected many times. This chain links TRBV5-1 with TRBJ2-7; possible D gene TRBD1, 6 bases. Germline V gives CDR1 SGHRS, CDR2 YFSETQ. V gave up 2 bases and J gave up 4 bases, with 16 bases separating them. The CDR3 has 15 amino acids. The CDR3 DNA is TGCGCCAGCAGCTTTTCACCGGGACAAGAATACGAGCAGTACTTC. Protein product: CASSFSPGQEYEQYF.

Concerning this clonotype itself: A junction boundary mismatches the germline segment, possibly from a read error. Here the CDR3 reads CASSPPGGGEVF. CDR3 DNA sequence: TGTGCCAGCAGTCCCCCGGGGGGGGGGGAGGTCTTC. The gene calls are TRBV6-1 and TRBJ2-1, with 8 bases that match TRBD2. This CDR3 is 12 amino acids long. Looked up from germline, CDR1 is MNHNS and CDR2 is SASEGT.

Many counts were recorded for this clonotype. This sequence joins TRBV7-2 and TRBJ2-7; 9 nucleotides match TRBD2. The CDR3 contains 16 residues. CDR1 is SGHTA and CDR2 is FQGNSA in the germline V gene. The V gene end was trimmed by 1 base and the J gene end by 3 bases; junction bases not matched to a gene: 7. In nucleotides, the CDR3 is TGTGCCAGCAGCTTAGAGGGGTCTAGCGGGATCTACGAGCAGTACTTC. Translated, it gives CASSLEGSSGIYEQYF.

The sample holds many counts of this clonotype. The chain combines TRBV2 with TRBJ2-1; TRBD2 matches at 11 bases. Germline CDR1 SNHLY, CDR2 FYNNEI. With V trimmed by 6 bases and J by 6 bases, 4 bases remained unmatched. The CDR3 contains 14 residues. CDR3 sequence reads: CASRLAGVSNEQFF. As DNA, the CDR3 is TGTGCCAGCAGACTAGCGGGAGTATCCAATGAGCAGTTCTTC.

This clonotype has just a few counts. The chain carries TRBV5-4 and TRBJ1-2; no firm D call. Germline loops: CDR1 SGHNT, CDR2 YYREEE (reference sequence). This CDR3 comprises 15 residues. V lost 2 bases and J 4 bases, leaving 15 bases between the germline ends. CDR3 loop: CASSFKGLGFYGYTF. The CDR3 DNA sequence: TGTGCCAGCAGCTTCAAGGGCTTAGGGTTCTATGGCTACACCTTC. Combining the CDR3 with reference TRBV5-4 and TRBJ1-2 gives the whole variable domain ETGVTQSPTHLIKTRGQQVTLRCSSQSGHNTVSWYQQALGQGPQFIFQYYREEENGRGNFPPRFSGLQFPNYSSELNVNALELDDSALYLCASSFKGLGFYGYTFGSGTRLTVV.

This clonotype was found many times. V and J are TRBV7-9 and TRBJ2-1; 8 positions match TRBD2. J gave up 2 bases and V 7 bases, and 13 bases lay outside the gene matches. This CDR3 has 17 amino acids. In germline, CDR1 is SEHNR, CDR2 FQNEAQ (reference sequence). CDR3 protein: CASIPAGAGVPYNEQFF. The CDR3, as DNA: TGTGCCAGCATCCCAGCGGGAGCAGGGGTACCCTACAATGAGCAGTTCTTC.

CDR3 sequence reads: CASSRRMGGGQGNEKLFF. As DNA, the CDR3 is TGCGCCAGCAGCCGACGCATGGGAGGAGGACAGGGGAATGAAAAACTGTTTTTT. The chain has TRBV4-1 and TRBJ1-4; 9 bases are a match to TRBD1. V trimming: 4 bases; J trimming: 5 bases; junction bases outside the gene matches: 14. The CDR3 has 18 residues. CDR1 is MGHRA and CDR2 is YSYEKL in the germline V gene.

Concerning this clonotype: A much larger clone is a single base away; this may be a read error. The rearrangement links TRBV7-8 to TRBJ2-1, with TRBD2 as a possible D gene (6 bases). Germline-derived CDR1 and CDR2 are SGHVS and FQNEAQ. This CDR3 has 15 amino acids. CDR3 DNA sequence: TGTGCCAGCTTTAGCGGACTGAGTACGGACAATGAGCAGTCCTTC. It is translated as CASFSGLSTDNEQSF.

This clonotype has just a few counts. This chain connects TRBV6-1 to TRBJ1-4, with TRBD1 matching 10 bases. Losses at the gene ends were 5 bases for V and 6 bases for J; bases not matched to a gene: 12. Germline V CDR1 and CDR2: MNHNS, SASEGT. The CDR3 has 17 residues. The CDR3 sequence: CASSRPGQGILDEKLFF. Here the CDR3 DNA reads TGTGCCAGCAGTAGACCGGGACAGGGGATCCTGGATGAAAAACTGTTTTTT.

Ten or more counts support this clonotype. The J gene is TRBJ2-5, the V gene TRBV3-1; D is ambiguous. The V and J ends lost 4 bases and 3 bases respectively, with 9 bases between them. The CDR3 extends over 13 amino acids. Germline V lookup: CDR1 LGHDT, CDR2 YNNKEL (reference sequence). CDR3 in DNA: TGTGCCAGCAGCCTCTTCAATGAAGAGACCCAGTACTTC. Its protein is CASSLFNEETQYF.

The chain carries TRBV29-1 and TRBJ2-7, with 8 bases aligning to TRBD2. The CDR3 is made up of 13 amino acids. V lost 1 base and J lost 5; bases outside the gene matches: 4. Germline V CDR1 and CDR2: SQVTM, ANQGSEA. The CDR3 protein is CSVEVAGLDEQYF. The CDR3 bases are TGCAGCGTTGAAGTCGCGGGACTAGACGAGCAGTACTTC.

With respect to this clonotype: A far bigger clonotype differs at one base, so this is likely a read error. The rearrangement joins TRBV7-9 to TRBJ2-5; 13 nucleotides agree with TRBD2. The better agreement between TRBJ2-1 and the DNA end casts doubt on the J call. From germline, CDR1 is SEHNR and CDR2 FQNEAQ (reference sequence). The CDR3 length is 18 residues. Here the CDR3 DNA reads TGTGCCAGCAGCTTATGGACTAGCGGGGGAGGAATGGCCAATGAGCAGTTCTTC. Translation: CASSLWTSGGGMANEQFF.

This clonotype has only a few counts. The CDR3 nucleotides are TGTGCCAGCAGCCAAACAGGGGTTAATTCACCCCTCCACTTT. This translates into CASSQTGVNSPLHF. This chain uses TRBV3-1 with TRBJ1-6, with 7 bases identical to TRBD1. Germline V gene sequence: CDR1 LGHDT, CDR2 YNNKEL (reference sequence). The CDR3 is 14 residues long. The junction had 1 base not matched to a gene; V was cut back by 2 bases and J by 6 bases.

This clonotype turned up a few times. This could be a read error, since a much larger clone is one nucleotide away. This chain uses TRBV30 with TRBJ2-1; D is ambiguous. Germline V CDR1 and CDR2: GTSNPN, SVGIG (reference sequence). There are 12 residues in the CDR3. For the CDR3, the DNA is TGTGCCCTCGGCCGCGGAAGCAATAAGCAGTTCTTC. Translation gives CALGRGSNKQFF. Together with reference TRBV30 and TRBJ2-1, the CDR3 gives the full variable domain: SQTIHQWPATLVQPVGSPLSLECTVEGTSNPNLYWYRQAAGRGLQLLFYSVGIGQISSEVPQNLSASRPQDRQFILSSKKLLLSDSGFYLCALGRGSNKQFFGPGTRLTVL.

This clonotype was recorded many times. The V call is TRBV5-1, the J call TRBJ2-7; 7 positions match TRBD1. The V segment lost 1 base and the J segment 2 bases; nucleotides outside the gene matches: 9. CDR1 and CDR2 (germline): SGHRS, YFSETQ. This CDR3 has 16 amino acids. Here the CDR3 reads CASSLLGQITTYEQYF. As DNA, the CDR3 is TGCGCCAGCAGCTTGCTGGGACAGATTACCACCTACGAGCAGTACTTC.

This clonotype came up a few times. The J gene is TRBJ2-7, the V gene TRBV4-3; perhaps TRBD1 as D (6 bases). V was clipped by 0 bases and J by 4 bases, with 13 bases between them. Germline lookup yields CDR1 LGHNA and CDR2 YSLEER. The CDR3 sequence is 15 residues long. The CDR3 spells CASSQEEQGFYEQYF. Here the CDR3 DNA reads TGCGCCAGCAGCCAAGAAGAGCAGGGGTTTTACGAGCAGTACTTC.

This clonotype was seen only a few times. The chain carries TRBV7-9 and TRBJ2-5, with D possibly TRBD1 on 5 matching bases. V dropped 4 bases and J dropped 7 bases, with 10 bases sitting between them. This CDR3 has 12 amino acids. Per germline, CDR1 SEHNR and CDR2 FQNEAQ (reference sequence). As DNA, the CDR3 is TGTGCCAGCAGCTCCGGGCAGGGGACCCAGTACTTC. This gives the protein CASSSGQGTQYF.

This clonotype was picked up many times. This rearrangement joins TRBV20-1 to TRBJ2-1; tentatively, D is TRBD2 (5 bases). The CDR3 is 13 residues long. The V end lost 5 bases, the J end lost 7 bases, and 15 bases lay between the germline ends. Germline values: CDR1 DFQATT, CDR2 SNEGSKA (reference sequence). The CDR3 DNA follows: TGCAGTGCTCCGTGGGAGCTGGCGAATGAGCAGTTCTTC. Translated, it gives CSAPWELANEQFF.

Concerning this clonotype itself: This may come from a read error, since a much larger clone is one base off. CDR3 residues: CASSLERGKETQYF. CDR3 nucleotide sequence: TGTGCCAGCAGCTTAGAACGGGGGAAAGAGACCCAGTACTTC. The chain employs TRBV7-2 and TRBJ2-5; TRBD2 is a possible D gene (6 bases). Trimming removed 1 base from V and 3 bases from J, with 9 bases in between. The CDR3 loop spans 14 amino acids. Germline values: CDR1 SGHTA, CDR2 FQGNSA. The full variable domain, in which reference TRBV7-2 and TRBJ2-5 provide the parts outside the CDR3, is GAGVSQSPSNKVTEKGKDVELRCDPISGHTALYWYRQSLGQGLEFLIYFQGNSAPDKSGLPSDRFSAERTGGSVSTLTIQRTQQEDSAVYLCASSLERGKETQYFGPGTRLLVL.